This T cell receptor beta chain was documented in a study of T cell repertoires in cytomegalovirus infection. Looking at the study overall: Based on public TCR beta signatures, there were indications of CMV infection and of a matching HLA type.

In its sample, this clonotype was seen a few times. Its specificity is unknown. From the reads, TCRdb called clonotypes with MiXCR, one entry per CDR3 protein. The table records around 100,000 distinct CDR3 sequences, roughly a tenth of them present only once. Study results and caveats: Pooled public TCR beta family frequency picked out CMV carriers with the relevant HLA. CMV-specific TCR beta clonotypes restricted by HLA-C were the ones dominating the ex vivo response.

The germline gives CDR1 SEHNR, CDR2 FQNEAQ (reference sequence). CDR3 length equals 17 residues. V was clipped by 4 bases and J by 5 bases, with 21 bases between them. The sequence came from a human donor in good health (CMV status not recorded). Some clones in this sample may be carry-over from other donors' samples. The specimen sequenced was PBMCs, sequenced either directly or after in vitro stimulation (not recorded which). This chain joins TRBV7-9 and TRBJ2-1; weak D call: TRBD2 (5 bases). The CDR3 region has the DNA TGTGCCAGCAGCTCTATCGGGATCCTGGGTCTCCACAATGAGCAGTTCTTC. Translation gives CASSSIGILGLHNEQFF.